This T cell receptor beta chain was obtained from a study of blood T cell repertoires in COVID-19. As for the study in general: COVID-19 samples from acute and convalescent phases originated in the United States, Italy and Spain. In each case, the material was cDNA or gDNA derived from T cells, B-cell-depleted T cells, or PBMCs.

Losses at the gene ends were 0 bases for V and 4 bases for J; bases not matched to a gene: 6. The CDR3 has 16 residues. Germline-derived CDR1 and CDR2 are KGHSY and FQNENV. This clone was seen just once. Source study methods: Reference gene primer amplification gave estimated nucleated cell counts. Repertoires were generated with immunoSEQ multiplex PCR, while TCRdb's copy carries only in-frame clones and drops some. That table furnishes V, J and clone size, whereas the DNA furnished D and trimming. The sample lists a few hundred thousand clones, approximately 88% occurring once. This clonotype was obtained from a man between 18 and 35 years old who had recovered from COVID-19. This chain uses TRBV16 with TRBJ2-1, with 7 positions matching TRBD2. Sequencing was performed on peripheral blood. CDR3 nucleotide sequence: TGTGCCAGCAGCCAATCGTTTTATAGCGGGTACAATGAGCAGTTCTTC. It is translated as CASSQSFYSGYNEQFF.